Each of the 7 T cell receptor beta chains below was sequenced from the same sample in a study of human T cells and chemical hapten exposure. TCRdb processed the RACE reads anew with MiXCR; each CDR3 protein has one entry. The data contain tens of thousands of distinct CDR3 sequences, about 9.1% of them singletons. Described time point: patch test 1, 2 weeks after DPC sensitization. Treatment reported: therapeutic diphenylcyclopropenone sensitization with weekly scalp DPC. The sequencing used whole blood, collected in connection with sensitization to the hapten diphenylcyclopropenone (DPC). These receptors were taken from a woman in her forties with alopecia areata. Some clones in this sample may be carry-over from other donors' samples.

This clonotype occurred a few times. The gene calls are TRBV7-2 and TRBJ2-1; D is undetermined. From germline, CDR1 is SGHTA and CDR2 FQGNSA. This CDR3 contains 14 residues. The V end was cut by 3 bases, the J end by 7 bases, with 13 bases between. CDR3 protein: CASSFLPTKNEQFF. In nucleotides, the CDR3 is TGTGCCAGCAGCTTTCTACCGACCAAGAATGAGCAGTTCTTC.

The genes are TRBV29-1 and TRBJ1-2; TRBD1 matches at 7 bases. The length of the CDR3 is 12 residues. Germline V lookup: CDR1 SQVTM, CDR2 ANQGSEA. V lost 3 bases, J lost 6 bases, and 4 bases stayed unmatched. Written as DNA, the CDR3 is TGCAGCGTTGACGTAGGGGGCCATGGCTACACCTTC. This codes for CSVDVGGHGYTF.

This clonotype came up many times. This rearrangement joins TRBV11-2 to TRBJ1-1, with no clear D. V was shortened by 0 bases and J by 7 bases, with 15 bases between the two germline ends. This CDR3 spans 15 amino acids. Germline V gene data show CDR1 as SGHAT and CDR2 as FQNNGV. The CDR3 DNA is TGTGCCAGCAGCTTAGATCGTTCGCCTAGTAATGAAGCTTTCTTT. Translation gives CASSLDRSPSNEAFF.

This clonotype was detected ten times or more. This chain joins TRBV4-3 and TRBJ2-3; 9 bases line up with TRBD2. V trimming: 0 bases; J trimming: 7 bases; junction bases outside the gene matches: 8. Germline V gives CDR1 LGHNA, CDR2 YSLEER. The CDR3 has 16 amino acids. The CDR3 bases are TGCGCCAGCAGCCAAGAGGCGGGGGGGCCGGGGAATACGCAGTATTTT. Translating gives CASSQEAGGPGNTQYF.

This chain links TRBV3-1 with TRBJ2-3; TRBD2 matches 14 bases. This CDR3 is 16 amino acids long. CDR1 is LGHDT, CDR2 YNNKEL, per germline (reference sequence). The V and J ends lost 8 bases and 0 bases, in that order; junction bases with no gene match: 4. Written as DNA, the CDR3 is TGTGCCAGCCGGAGACTAGCGGGGGGGAGCACAGATACGCAGTATTTT. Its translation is CASRRLAGGSTDTQYF.

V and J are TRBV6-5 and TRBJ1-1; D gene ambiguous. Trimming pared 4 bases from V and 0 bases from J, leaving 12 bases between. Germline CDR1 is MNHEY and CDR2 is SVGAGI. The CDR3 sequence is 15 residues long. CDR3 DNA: TGTGCCAGCAGTTTGCACGCTCTCATGAACACTGAAGCTTTCTTT. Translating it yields CASSLHALMNTEAFF.

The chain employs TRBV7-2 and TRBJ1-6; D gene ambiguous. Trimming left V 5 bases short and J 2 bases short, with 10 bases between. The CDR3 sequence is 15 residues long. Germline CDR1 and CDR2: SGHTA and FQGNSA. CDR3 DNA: TGTGCCAGCAGCCCCGCCGGGACCTATAATTCACCCCTCCACTTT. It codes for CASSPAGTYNSPLHF. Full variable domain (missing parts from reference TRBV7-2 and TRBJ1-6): GAGVSQSPSNKVTEKGKDVELRCDPISGHTALYWYRQSLGQGLEFLIYFQGNSAPDKSGLPSDRFSAERTGGSVSTLTIQRTQQEDSAVYLCASSPAGTYNSPLHFGNGTRLTVT.